The entry below gives a single T cell receptor beta chain sequence along with its context. The CDR3 runs 15 residues. J was trimmed by 3 bases and V by 4 bases; bases with no gene match: 9. Germline loops: CDR1 SGHDT, CDR2 YYEEEE. The data belong to a study of blood T cell repertoires in COVID-19. Study as a whole: From T cells, B-cell-depleted T cells, or PBMCs came the material, which was cDNA or gDNA.

Libraries were prepared by immunoSEQ multiplex PCR; TCRdb keeps only in-frame clonotypes and omits some of them. The sample lists about 190,000 clones; 82% were seen once. The receptor comes from a woman aged 55-75 years with COVID-19, enrolled during active disease. Sequenced sample: peripheral blood. This chain uses TRBV5-6 with TRBJ2-7, with 8 positions matching TRBD1. The DNA for the CDR3 is TGTGCCAGCAGCAGACAGGGGACACCCAACTACGAGCAGTACGTC. It codes for CASSRQGTPNYEQYV.